This entry concerns a single T cell receptor beta chain. Its antigen remains unknown. The sample originates from a study of cytomegalovirus exposure and HLA in healthy donors. Findings of the study overall: Reported findings show TCR beta sequences accurately forecast HLA-A and HLA-B alleles in most subjects. The study flagged roughly 150 TCR beta chains as cytomegalovirus-associated.

Trimming removed 3 bases from V and 2 bases from J; junction bases left unmatched: 5. The CDR3 is 15 residues long. The germline gives CDR1 SGDLS, CDR2 YYNGEE. Although they were nominally healthy when sampled, donors likely had unrecorded immune exposures. The PCR employed 60 Vbeta primers together with 13 Jbeta primers. The table came from immunoSEQ multiplex PCR; TCRdb's copy has only in-frame clones and leaves some out. Of under 200,000 clones in the sample, roughly 80% were seen once. This rearrangement joins TRBV9 to TRBJ2-7; 10 bases are a match to TRBD2. Sequencing was performed on PBMCs. This receptor was taken from a human donor in good health. The CDR3 DNA reads as TGTGCCAGCAGCGCCCAGGGGACTAGCGCCTACGAGCAGTACTTC. Encoded protein: CASSAQGTSAYEQYF.